This TCR beta chain was found in a study of T cells after yellow fever vaccination. MiXCR, run by TCRdb on the 5' RACE reads, gives a single entry per CDR3 protein. Of 300,000 to 350,000 distinct CDR3 sequences in the sample, roughly 4% are singletons; the top ten hold about 24%. This clonotype was seen at least ten times. The sequence came from a man between 18 and 35 years old who received the YFV17D yellow fever vaccine. This specimen was PBMCs, taken 5 days after the yellow fever booster vaccination.

The CDR3 bases are TGTGCCAGCAGCGAAGGGACACAAGAGACCCAGTACTTC. Protein: CASSEGTQETQYF. The genes are TRBV7-6 and TRBJ2-5; possible D gene TRBD1, 6 bases. The germline gives CDR1 SGHVS, CDR2 FNYEAQ. V lost 5 bases and J lost 2, with 9 bases in between. The CDR3 has 13 residues.